This T cell receptor (beta chain) was sequenced for a study of T cell responses to AZD1222 COVID-19 vaccine. Study-level results: Dominant at 160-218 and 743-854, vaccine-associated CD4 TCRs also spanned spike.

Germline V gives CDR1 LNHDA, CDR2 SQIVND (reference sequence). The CDR3 sequence is 13 residues long. V shed 6 bases, J shed 8 bases, and the junction held 8 bases outside the gene matches. A remark on this clone: Its matching antigen is unknown.

Generated by immunoSEQ multiplex PCR, the TCRdb table keeps only in-frame clones and is missing some. The repertoire consists of around 70,000 clones, with more than 80% occurring once and the leading ten covering more than 2%. This receptor was identified in an adult in good health. The chain recombines TRBV19 with TRBJ1-2; 8 bases align to TRBD1. Sequenced here: peripheral blood, sampled on day 0 of AZD1222 vaccination. CDR3 bases: TGTGCCAGTAGCCCCGGGACAGGATTAGGCTACACCTTC. Translation gives CASSPGTGLGYTF.